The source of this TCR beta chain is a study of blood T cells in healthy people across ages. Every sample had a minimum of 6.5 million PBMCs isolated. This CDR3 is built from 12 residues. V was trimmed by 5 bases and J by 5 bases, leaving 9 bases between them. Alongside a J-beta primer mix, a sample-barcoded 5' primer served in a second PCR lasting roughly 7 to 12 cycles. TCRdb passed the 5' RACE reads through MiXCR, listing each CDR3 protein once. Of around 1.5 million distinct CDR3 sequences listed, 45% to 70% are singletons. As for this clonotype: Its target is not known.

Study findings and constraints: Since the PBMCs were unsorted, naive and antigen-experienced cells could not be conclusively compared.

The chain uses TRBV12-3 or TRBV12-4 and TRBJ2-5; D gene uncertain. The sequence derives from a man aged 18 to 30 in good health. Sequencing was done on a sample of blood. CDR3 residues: CASSILVETQYF. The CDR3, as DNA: TGTGCCAGCAGTATCCTGGTCGAGACCCAGTACTTC.